This T cell receptor beta chain was identified in a study of T cells expressing NK-cell markers. Study context: The TCR beta repertoires were obtained from sorted CD3+CD56+NKG2C+, CD3+CD56+NKG2C- and CD3+CD56-NKG2C+ T cells. Study-level points and caveats: Nothing established the HCMV specificity of expanded NKG2C+ T cell clones.

Concerning this clonotype: Its specificity is not known.

CDR3 size: 18 residues. TCRdb reprocessed the 5' RACE reads and stores each CDR3 protein as one record, lacking DNA. The repertoire shows roughly 390,000 distinct CDR3 sequences; the top ten hold 5% to 5.5%. The clonotype originates from a man aged 18-75 years in good health. V is TRBV12-3 or TRBV12-4 and J is TRBJ1-1; TCRdb proposes TRBD1, but this gene call is untestable without DNA. Sequencing input: blood T cells: a sorted CD56 or NKG2C T cell subset, CD4+ or CD8+ T cells, or bulk PBMC T cells (not recorded which). The CDR3: CASRPLSGTGFMNTEAFF.